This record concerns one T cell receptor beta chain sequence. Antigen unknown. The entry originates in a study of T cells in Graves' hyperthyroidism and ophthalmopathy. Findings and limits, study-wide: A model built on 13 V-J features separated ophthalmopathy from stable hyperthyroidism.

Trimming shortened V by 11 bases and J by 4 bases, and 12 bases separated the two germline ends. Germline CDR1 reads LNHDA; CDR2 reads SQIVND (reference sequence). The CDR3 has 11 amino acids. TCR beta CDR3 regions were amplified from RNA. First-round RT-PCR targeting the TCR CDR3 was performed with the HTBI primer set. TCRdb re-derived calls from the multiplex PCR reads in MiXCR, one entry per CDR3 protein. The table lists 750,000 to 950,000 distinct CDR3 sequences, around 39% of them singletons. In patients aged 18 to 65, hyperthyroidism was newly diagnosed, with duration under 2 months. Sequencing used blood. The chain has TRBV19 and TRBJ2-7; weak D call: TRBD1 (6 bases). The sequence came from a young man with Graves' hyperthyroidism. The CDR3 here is CAAKQGYEQYF. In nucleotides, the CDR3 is TGTGCCGCAAAACAGGGTTACGAGCAGTACTTC.